This T cell receptor beta chain was sequenced during a study of Tregs in tolerant kidney transplant recipients. Whole-study context: Mixed chimerism was transient after nonmyeloablative marrow transplants from related graft donors.

Germline V gene lookup returns CDR1 WNHNN and CDR2 SYGVQD (reference sequence). The CDR3 has 13 residues. V lost 2 bases and J lost 1, with 5 bases in between. Of note for this clone: Antigen unknown.

Findings of the study overall: Expanding Tregs on activated donor B cells appeared to best identify donor-specific TCRbeta clones. No direct test of biological reproducibility was done here.

Thawed PBMCs were rested overnight at 37°C with 200 IU/ml IL-2 before regulatory T cell sorting. The method was immunoSEQ multiplex PCR; TCRdb's version includes in-frame clones alone and lacks a portion of them. The data hold about 15,000 clones, with about four fifths observed a single time. The source is a human donor who received a combined kidney and bone marrow transplant. The sample here was Tregs from blood, taken before the transplant. The V gene is TRBV10-1, the J gene TRBJ1-1, with unresolved D. CDR3 in amino acids: CASSEAANTEAFF. In DNA form, the CDR3 reads TGCGCCAGCAGTGAGGCGGCGAACACTGAAGCTTTCTTT.